Below, one TCR beta chain is given with its context. The sample holds many counts of this clonotype. Its target antigen remains unknown. Per-nucleotide qualities are absent, and no much larger clonotype sits a single base away. Between the V and J ends, shortened by 1 base and 2 bases respectively, the junction contains 1 base. Inclusive of the bounding cysteine and phenylalanine, the CDR3 is 13 residues long. The only DNA kept is the CDR3, 39 bases in frame from the first base. Taken from the germline V gene, the CDR1 and CDR2 loops are SGHRS and YFSETQ. These data originate in a study of identical twins (dated by TCRdb to the mid-2010s). Notes on the research overall: To test whether fetal clonotypes persist, this study deep-sequenced TCR alpha and beta repertoires from monozygotic twins, from unrelated adults of various ages, and from cord blood. To rule out contamination, the twin experiments were replicated at different times with different library preparation protocols.

Libraries were constructed by 5' RACE. The sample was run on an Illumina HiSeq 2000. A universal primer binding site was added through template switching, and the final cDNA carried a unique molecular identifier so that TCR cDNA molecules could be counted accurately. Specific primers in the conserved constant-segment region were used to synthesize first-strand cDNA for the TCR alpha and beta chains. To control for contamination, each cDNA library was double barcoded with a SMART-Mk sample barcode plus Illumina barcodes. TruSeq adapter sequences and Illumina sample barcodes were added in two successive PCR steps. TCR alpha and beta cDNA libraries were sequenced on the Illumina HiSeq platform with custom primers. As for how the authors treated the data: Raw reads were processed with MiGEC to extract unique molecular identifiers, and MiXCR was used to determine CDR3 positions. Recombination models were inferred per individual with the repgenHMM and IGoR tools using an EM algorithm. Shared clonotypes were analyzed with the tcR package in R, and sharing was normalized by the product of cloneset sizes. To study raw recombination without the effects of thymic and clonal selection, out-of-frame nonproductive sequences were analyzed. TCRdb trimmed the raw reads at Q25, called clones with MiXCR and kept productive beta chains. CDR3 protein duplicates are merged, each entry listing the most common genes and DNA. TCRdb's processing, not the authors' own work, is the source of the V and J calls. Recorded for this sample are over 200,000 distinct CDR3 sequences; around a tenth of them occurred a single time. Of the sample, approximately 5.1% falls within the top ten clones.

What the work shows at the level of the full study, not this receptor alone: Because the same donors could not be followed over many years, conclusions were based on cross-sectional statistical analysis. Compared with coincidental sharing between unrelated individuals, an excess of low generation-probability sequences was observed among out-of-frame TCR alpha sequences shared between twins. Zero-insertion analyses could be partly confounded by invariant T cells such as MAIT and iNKT, although diverse VJ usage argued against such confounding for most clonotypes. Fewer insertions were carried by abundant cord blood beta clonotypes; a weaker similar trend was observed in young adult naive repertoires, while no such trend was observed in memory repertoires. In monozygotic twins, out-of-frame TCR alpha sharing was systematically underestimated by recombination models, although the models agreed with sharing between unrelated individuals. The excess sharing between twins in beta out-of-frame sequences was weaker because fewer shared sequences reduced the signal-to-noise ratio.

All donors were healthy Caucasians. Miltenyi CD45RO+ enrichment and human naive T-cell isolation kits were used to isolate memory (CD45RO+) and naive T cells from PBMC. This chain is built from TRBV5-1 and TRBJ2-6; confidence is insufficient to name the D gene. The TCR comes from a woman aged 18-29 years in good health. Sample: memory (CD45RO+) T cells sorted from blood. Reading the label with the study, this specimen's cell subset or site is: CD45RO+ enriched T cells. The CDR3 amino acid sequence is: CASSLTGANVLTF. The DNA reads as follows: TGCGCCAGCAGCTTGACTGGGGCCAACGTCCTGACTTTC.